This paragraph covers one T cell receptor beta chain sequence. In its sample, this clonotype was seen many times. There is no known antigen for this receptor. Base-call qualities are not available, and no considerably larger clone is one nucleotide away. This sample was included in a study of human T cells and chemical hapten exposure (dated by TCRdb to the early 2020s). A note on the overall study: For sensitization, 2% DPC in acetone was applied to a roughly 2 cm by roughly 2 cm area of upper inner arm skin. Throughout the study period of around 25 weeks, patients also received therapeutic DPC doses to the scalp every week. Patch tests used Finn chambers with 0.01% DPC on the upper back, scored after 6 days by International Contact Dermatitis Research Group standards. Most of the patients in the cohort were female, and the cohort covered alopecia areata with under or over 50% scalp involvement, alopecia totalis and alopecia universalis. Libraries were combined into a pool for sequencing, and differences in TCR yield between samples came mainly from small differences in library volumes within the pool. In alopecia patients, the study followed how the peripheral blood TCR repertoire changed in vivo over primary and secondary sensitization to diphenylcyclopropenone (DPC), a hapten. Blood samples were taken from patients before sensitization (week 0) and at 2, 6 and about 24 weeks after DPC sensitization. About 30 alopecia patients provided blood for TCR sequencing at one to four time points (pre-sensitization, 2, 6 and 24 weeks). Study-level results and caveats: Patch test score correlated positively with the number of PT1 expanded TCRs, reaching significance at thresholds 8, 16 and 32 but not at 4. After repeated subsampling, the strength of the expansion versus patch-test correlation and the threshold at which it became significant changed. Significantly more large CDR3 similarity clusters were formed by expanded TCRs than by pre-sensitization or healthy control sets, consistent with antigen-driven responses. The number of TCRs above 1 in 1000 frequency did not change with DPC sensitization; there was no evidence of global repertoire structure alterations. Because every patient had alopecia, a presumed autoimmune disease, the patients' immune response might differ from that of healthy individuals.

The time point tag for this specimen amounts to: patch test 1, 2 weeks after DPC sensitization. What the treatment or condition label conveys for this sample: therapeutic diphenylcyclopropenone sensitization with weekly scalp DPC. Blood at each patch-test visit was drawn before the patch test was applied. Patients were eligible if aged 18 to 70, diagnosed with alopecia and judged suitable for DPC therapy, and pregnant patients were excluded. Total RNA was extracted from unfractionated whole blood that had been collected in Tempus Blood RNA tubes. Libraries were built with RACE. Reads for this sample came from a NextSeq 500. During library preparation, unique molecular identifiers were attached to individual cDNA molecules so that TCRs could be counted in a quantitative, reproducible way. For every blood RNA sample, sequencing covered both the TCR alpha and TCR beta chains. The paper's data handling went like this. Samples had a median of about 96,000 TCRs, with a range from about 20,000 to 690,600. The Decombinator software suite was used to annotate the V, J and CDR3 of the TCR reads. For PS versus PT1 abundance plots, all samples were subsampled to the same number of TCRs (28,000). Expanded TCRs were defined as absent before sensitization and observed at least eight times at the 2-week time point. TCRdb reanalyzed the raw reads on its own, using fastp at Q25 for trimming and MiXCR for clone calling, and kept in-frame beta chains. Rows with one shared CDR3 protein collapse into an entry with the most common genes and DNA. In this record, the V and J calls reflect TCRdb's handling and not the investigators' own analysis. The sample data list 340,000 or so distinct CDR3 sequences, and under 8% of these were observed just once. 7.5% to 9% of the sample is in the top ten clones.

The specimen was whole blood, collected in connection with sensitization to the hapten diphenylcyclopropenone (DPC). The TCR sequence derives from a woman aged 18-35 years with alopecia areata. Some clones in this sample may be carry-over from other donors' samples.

The nucleotides are TGTGCCAGCAGCCAAGAGGGACAGGGGGTTCAGCCCCAGCATTTT. It translates as CASSQEGQGVQPQHF. In this chain, TRBV3-1 is recombined with TRBJ1-5, and 11 bases in between align with TRBD1. The CDR3, cysteine through phenylalanine, is 15 amino acids long. CDR3 DNA is the only sequence kept; it has 45 bases, read in frame from the first base. From a lookup of the germline V gene (reference sequence), CDR1 and CDR2 are LGHDT and YNNKEL. The junction shows trimming of 0 bases on V and 6 bases on J, and the gene matches do not reach 1 base of it.